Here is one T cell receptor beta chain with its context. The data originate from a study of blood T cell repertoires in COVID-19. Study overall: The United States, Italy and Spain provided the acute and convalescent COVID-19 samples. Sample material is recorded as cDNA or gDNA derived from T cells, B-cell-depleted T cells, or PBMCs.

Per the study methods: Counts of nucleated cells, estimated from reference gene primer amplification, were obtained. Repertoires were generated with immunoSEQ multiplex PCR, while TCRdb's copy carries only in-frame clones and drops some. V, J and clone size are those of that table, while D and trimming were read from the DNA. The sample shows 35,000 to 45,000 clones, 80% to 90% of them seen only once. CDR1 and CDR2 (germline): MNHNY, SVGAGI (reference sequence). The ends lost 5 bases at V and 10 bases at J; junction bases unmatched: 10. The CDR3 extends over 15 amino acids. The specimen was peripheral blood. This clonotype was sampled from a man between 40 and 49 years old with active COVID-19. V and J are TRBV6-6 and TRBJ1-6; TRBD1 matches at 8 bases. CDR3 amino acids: CASSGRTGKDSPLHF. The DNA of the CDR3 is TGTGCCAGCAGTGGGCGGACAGGGAAGGACTCACCCCTCCACTTT.